The rows below give T cell receptor beta chains drawn from one sample of a study of blood T cell repertoires in COVID-19. Assay: immunoSEQ multiplex PCR; the TCRdb copy retains only in-frame clones and omits some. This table has 200,000 or so clones, 84% appearing once. The sequenced sample consisted of peripheral blood. Every receptor here comes from a woman in her sixties with acute or convalescent COVID-19. Each CDR3 is given with its conserved first and last residue. D genes are given only for firm matches. Expanded clones get a size class; other rows say once, few or many, or leave the size out.

V	J	D	size	DNA	CDR3
TRBV19	TRBJ1-1	.	many	TGTGCCAGTAGCCGACAGAACACTGAAGCTTTCTTT	CASSRQNTEAFF
TRBV11-1	TRBJ1-1	.	.	TGTGCCAGCAGCTTAAACCAGGGGCTAGGGAACACTGAAGCTTTCTTT	CASSLNQGLGNTEAFF
TRBV7-9	TRBJ1-2	TRBD1	.	TGTGCCAGCAGCGACAAGGACAGGGACTATGGCTACACCTTC	CASSDKDRDYGYTF
TRBV9	TRBJ1-2	TRBD1	.	TGTGCCAGCAGCGCCCGTGGACAGGCCAACTATGGCTACACCTTC	CASSARGQANYGYTF
TRBV15	TRBJ2-7	.	.	TGTGCCACCAGCGAACAGGGTCGCGAGCAGTACTTC	CATSEQGREQYF
TRBV7-8	TRBJ2-1	.	few	TGTGCCAGCAGCTTAGCGTGGGTACAGGAAGGGGCCTACAATGAGCAGTTCTTC	CASSLAWVQEGAYNEQFF
TRBV7-8	TRBJ1-2	TRBD1	once	TGTGCCAGCTCCGGACAGGGGCAGTATGGCTACACCTTC	CASSGQGQYGYTF
TRBV7-2	TRBJ1-3	TRBD1	.	TGTGCCAGCAGCTTGGATCCTCCGGGACAGGGGTTCTCTGGAAACACCATATATTTT	CASSLDPPGQGFSGNTIYF
TRBV4-2	TRBJ1-2	.	.	TGTGCCAGCAGCCAAGATATGAGATCCCAAGAGTATGGCTACACCTTC	CASSQDMRSQEYGYTF
TRBV5-6	TRBJ2-1	.	.	TGTGCCAGCAGCTTGGCCGCGATAATCGATGAGCAGTTCTTC	CASSLAAIIDEQFF
TRBV2	TRBJ2-6	.	.	TGTGCCAGCAAACCGCGTTGGCACAGCCCCTCTGGGGCCAACGTCCTGACTTTC	CASKPRWHSPSGANVLTF
TRBV4-2	TRBJ2-1	.	.	TGTGCCAGCAGCCAAGATGGCTGGCTTGCAAATGAGCAGTTCTTC	CASSQDGWLANEQFF
TRBV24-1	TRBJ1-2	TRBD1	.	TGTGCCACCAGTGATTTGGTGACAGGGGAAAACTATGGCTACACCTTC	CATSDLVTGENYGYTF
TRBV29-1	TRBJ2-2	.	.	TGCAGCGTTGCACCAAGACAGGACACCGGGGAGCTGTTTTTT	CSVAPRQDTGELFF
TRBV4-1	TRBJ2-5	TRBD2	.	TGCGCCAGCAGCCAAGATCCTAGCGGGGGGCCGCTGAAGACCCAGTACTTC	CASSQDPSGGPLKTQYF
TRBV3-1/TRBV3-2	TRBJ1-1	.	.	TGTGCCAGCAGCCAATTGTCAGGTGACACTGAAGCTTTCTTT	CASSQLSGDTEAFF
TRBV30	TRBJ1-1	.	once	TGTGCCTGGAACAGGCTGGGCACTGAAGCTTTCTTT	CAWNRLGTEAFF
TRBV7-2	TRBJ2-1	.	.	TGTGCCAGCAGCTTCATGAGAGGCGATGAGCAGTTCTTC	CASSFMRGDEQFF
TRBV21-1	TRBJ2-7	.	.	TGTGCCAGCAGCAAAGCGGGCAGGGCCTTCTACGAGCAGTACTTC	CASSKAGRAFYEQYF
TRBV18	TRBJ2-3	TRBD1	.	TGTGCCAGCTCAACCGGGACAGGGGTAGATACGCAGTATTTT	CASSTGTGVDTQYF
TRBV4-3	TRBJ1-3	TRBD1	.	TGCGCCAGCAGCCAAGAGGAGGCAGGGGGTCCCAGAAGCTCTGGAAACACCATATATTTT	CASSQEEAGGPRSSGNTIYF